This section outlines one T cell receptor beta chain sequence together with its context. As processed by the authors: Amplification of reference gene primers provided the estimated nucleated cell counts. Data came from immunoSEQ multiplex PCR; TCRdb stores just in-frame clones and leaves some out. V and J calls plus clone size are reproduced from that table; the DNA served to infer D and trimming. The data contain about 180,000 clones, about 82% of them singletons. This record belongs to a study of blood T cell repertoires in COVID-19. Study information: Samples of COVID-19 (acute and convalescent) were obtained from the United States, Italy and Spain.

Two negative PCRs, clearance, or symptom resolution were required of recovered Cohort 3 donors. The germline CDR1 and CDR2 sequences are SGDLS and YYNGEE. This CDR3 contains 17 residues. J was trimmed by 1 base and V by 0 bases; bases with no gene match: 5. This TCR was sampled from a woman aged 25 to 39 who had recovered from COVID-19. Sequenced material: PBMCs or T cells enriched from blood (not recorded which). The chain combines TRBV9 with TRBJ2-2, with 8 bases lining up with TRBD1. CDR3 region: CASSVGTGTGNTGELFF. The CDR3, as DNA: TGTGCCAGCAGCGTAGGAACCGGGACAGGGAACACCGGGGAGCTGTTTTTT.